Presented here are 16 T cell receptor beta chains from one specimen sequenced in a study of PD-1 blockade in mismatch repair-deficient tumors (dated by TCRdb to about 2017). This specimen's time point label, per the study, means: peripheral blood before pembrolizumab. The library was obtained by the immunoSEQ multiplex PCR assay. TCRdb's version of the immuneACCESS table is confined to in-frame rearrangements and falls short of the full clone set. An unresolved V gene accounts for under half of the shortfall where checked; the remainder is of unknown origin. This sample holds some 48,000 clones; 77% were observed only once. The top ten clonotypes cover less than 3.5% of the sample. This material consisted of PBMCs, taken before pembrolizumab treatment. The receptors were gathered from an adult with mismatch repair-deficient cancer.

The CDR3 DNA reads as TGTGCCAGCATTTCGACAGGGGGGATCGGCGGGGAGCTGTTTTTT. The encoded protein is CASISTGGIGGELFF. The rearrangement links TRBV6-5 to TRBJ2-2, with 9 bases that match TRBD1. The trim removed 7 bases at V and 7 bases at J, leaving 10 bases unmatched. The length of the CDR3 is 15 residues. Looked up from germline, CDR1 is MNHEY and CDR2 is SVGAGI.

The genes are TRBV19 and TRBJ2-1; D uncertain. The germline V gene encodes CDR1 LNHDA and CDR2 SQIVND (reference sequence). CDR3 length: 12 residues. V lost 4 bases to trimming and J lost 13 bases, with 14 bases between them. CDR3 coding DNA: TGTGCCAGTAGTAGACTCATCGGTGTACAGTTCTTC. It translates to CASSRLIGVQFF. Based on the CDR3 plus reference TRBV19 and TRBJ2-1, the full variable domain is DGGITQSPKYLFRKEGQNVTLSCEQNLNHDAMYWYRQDPGQGLRLIYYSQIVNDFQKGDIAEGYSVSREKKESFPLTVTSAQKNPTAFYLCASSRLIGVQFFGPGTRLTVL.

This clone came up once. This sequence joins TRBV5-6 and TRBJ1-5; TRBD1 matches at 9 bases. Germline V lookup: CDR1 SGHDT, CDR2 YYEEEE. This CDR3 is 16 amino acids long. J gave up 4 bases and V 4 bases, and 9 bases lay outside the gene matches. The CDR3 DNA follows: TGTGCCAGCAGCGGGGTATCGGACAGGGGAAATCAGCCCCAGCATTTT. It translates to CASSGVSDRGNQPQHF.

This clone was picked up one time. The V call is TRBV10-2, the J call TRBJ1-1, with 9 bases fitting TRBD1. Germline V gives CDR1 WSHSY, CDR2 SAAADI. The CDR3 covers 17 residues. J lost 3 bases, V lost 1 base, and 9 bases had no gene match. For the CDR3, the DNA is TGCGCCAGCAGTGAGTTTGCAACAGGGGGCTGGGACACTGAAGCTTTCTTT. Translation: CASSEFATGGWDTEAFF.

The rearrangement links TRBV4-2 to TRBJ2-6; D uncertain. In germline, CDR1 is LGHNA, CDR2 YNFKEQ. Between the trimmed V and J ends, which lost 0 bases and 0 bases, there was a span of 6 bases. This CDR3 contains 16 residues. The CDR3 reads CASSQDPHSGANVLTF. For the CDR3, the DNA is TGTGCCAGCAGCCAAGATCCCCACTCTGGGGCCAACGTCCTGACTTTC.

This chain joins TRBV7-3 and TRBJ2-3; D ambiguous. The CDR3 has 13 residues. CDR1 and CDR2 (germline): SGHTA, FQGTGA. The V end lost 3 bases, the J end lost 2 bases, and 6 bases lay between the germline ends. The CDR3 DNA sequence: TGTGCCAGCAGCTTCCTCAACACAGATACGCAGTATTTT. It codes for CASSFLNTDTQYF.

The J gene is TRBJ2-1, the V gene TRBV2; 14 positions agree with TRBD2. V gave up 6 bases and J gave up 9 bases; unmatched junction bases: 7. Germline V lookup: CDR1 SNHLY, CDR2 FYNNEI. The CDR3 loop spans 15 amino acids. For the CDR3, the DNA is TGTGCCAGCAGATCGACTAGCGGGAGGGCCGGTGAGCAGTTCTTC. Translated, it gives CASRSTSGRAGEQFF.

The chain joins TRBV7-8 to TRBJ1-3, with D uncertain. Germline CDR1 and CDR2: SGHVS and FQNEAQ. The CDR3 runs 15 residues. The V end lost 0 bases, the J end lost 0 bases, and 6 bases lay between the germline ends. CDR3 protein: CASSLAVSSGNTIYF. CDR3 in DNA: TGTGCCAGCAGCTTAGCGGTCAGCTCTGGAAACACCATATATTTT.

The chain employs TRBV5-1 and TRBJ2-6; possibly TRBD1 for D (6 bases). Germline CDR1 is SGHRS and CDR2 is YFSETQ. CDR3 size: 21 residues. V gave up 1 base and J gave up 1 base, with 24 bases separating them. CDR3 sequence: CASSLNPRDTLGDSGANVLTF. DNA for the CDR3: TGCGCCAGCAGCTTGAATCCCCGGGACACCCTGGGGGATTCTGGGGCCAACGTCCTGACTTTC.

There are a few counts of this clone. The chain recombines TRBV18 with TRBJ2-3, with no clear D. The V end was cut by 3 bases, the J end by 5 bases, with 12 bases between. CDR1 is KGHSH, CDR2 LQKENI, per germline. CDR3 length: 14 amino acids. CDR3 protein: CASSPEALRDTQYF. DNA for the CDR3: TGTGCCAGCTCACCTGAGGCCCTGCGAGATACGCAGTATTTT.

This chain joins TRBV6-6 and TRBJ2-1, with D unclear. CDR1 and CDR2 (germline): MNHNY, SVGAGI (reference sequence). V shed 0 bases and J shed 6 bases, with 12 bases lying between them. The CDR3 contains 15 residues. CDR3 DNA sequence: TGTGCCAGCAGTTACTCTCGGGCGTTATCCAATGAGCAGTTCTTC. Its translation is CASSYSRALSNEQFF.

The rearrangement uses TRBV27 and TRBJ1-2; tentatively, D is TRBD1 (5 bases). Germline CDR1 is MNHEY and CDR2 is SMNVEV (reference sequence). The CDR3 consists of 12 residues. Deletions cut 4 bases from V and 5 bases from J, with 8 bases between. The CDR3 DNA reads TGTGCCAGCAGTTCAGAGGGGTATGGCTACACCTTC. It specifies CASSSEGYGYTF.

In the case of this clone: With a much larger clone just one base away, this may be a read error. Additional DNA sequences in this sample encode the identical CDR3. This rearrangement joins TRBV11-1 to TRBJ1-2; D may be TRBD1 (5 bases). Germline values: CDR1 SGHAT, CDR2 FQDESV (reference sequence). This CDR3 contains 14 residues. The ends were cut back, 5 bases at V and 11 bases at J, with 21 bases in the middle. The DNA of the CDR3 is TGTGCCAGCAGCCTGTCAGGCGGGGGGAGCGGTTACACCTTC. Its protein product is CASSLSGGGSGYTF.

The genes are TRBV7-9 and TRBJ1-1, with TRBD1 as a possible D gene (6 bases). The CDR3 is 15 residues long. From germline, CDR1 is SEHNR and CDR2 FQNEAQ (reference sequence). Between the trimmed V and J ends, which lost 5 bases and 0 bases, there was a span of 13 bases. CDR3 bases: TGTGCCAGCAGCCTACAGGGTCTCCTGAACACTGAAGCTTTCTTT. It specifies CASSLQGLLNTEAFF.

The chain uses TRBV9 and TRBJ1-1; the match to TRBD1 covers 7 bases. Germline V gene data show CDR1 as SGDLS and CDR2 as YYNGEE. The CDR3 has 13 residues. V shed 4 bases, J shed 6 bases, and the junction held 6 bases outside the gene matches. CDR3 sequence (DNA): TGTGCCAGCAGCCCAGGACAGGCTTCTGAAGCTTTCTTT. The encoded protein is CASSPGQASEAFF. Filled out from reference TRBV9 and TRBJ1-1, the complete variable domain reads DSGVTQTPKHLITATGQRVTLRCSPRSGDLSVYWYQQSLDQGLQFLIQYYNGEERAKGNILERFSAQQFPDLHSELNLSSLELGDSALYFCASSPGQASEAFFGQGTRLTVV.

The V and J genes are TRBV4-1 and TRBJ2-7; perhaps D is TRBD1 or TRBD2 (5 bases each). V was pared by 4 bases and J by 5 bases, with 12 bases between. The CDR3 has 13 amino acids. Germline CDR1 and CDR2: MGHRA and YSYEKL. The CDR3 sequence: CASSPQGEDEQYF. For the CDR3, the DNA is TGCGCCAGCAGCCCCCAGGGAGAGGACGAGCAGTACTTC.